One and the same sample provided the 27 T cell receptor beta chains below, sequenced in a study of cytomegalovirus exposure and HLA in healthy donors. The PCR contained 60 Vbeta and 13 Jbeta primers. Some clones are missing from TCRdb's copy, which holds only in-frame ones; the method was immunoSEQ multiplex PCR. The repertoire holds 150,000 to 200,000 clones, with 79% as singletons. The material sequenced was PBMCs. The receptors were sampled from a woman aged 25 to 45 in good health and CMV-seropositive.

This sequence joins TRBV5-1 and TRBJ2-3, with a weak D call TRBD2 (5 bases). Between the trimmed V and J ends, which lost 5 bases and 2 bases, there was a span of 18 bases. The germline V gene encodes CDR1 SGHRS and CDR2 YFSETQ. The length of the CDR3 is 16 residues. CDR3 sequence reads: CASRPKGGWPTDTQYF. CDR3 sequence (DNA): TGCGCCAGCAGGCCGAAGGGCGGGTGGCCCACAGATACGCAGTATTTT.

The gene calls are TRBV5-8 and TRBJ1-3; perhaps TRBD1 as D (5 bases). V lost 1 base to trimming and J lost 0 bases, with 11 bases between them. The CDR3 sequence is 16 residues long. Germline V gene lookup returns CDR1 SGHTS and CDR2 YDEGEE. The CDR3: CASSLTGVISGNTIYF. For the CDR3, the DNA is TGTGCCAGCAGCTTGACAGGCGTGATCTCTGGAAACACCATATATTTT.

The rearrangement uses TRBV29-1 and TRBJ1-5; D gene unclear. Germline-derived CDR1 and CDR2 are SQVTM and ANQGSEA. Trimming removed 7 bases from V and 0 bases from J, with 10 bases in between. This CDR3 region has 13 residues. For the CDR3, the DNA is TGCAGCGCCCAGACTAGTAGCAATCAGCCCCAGCATTTT. Protein sequence: CSAQTSSNQPQHF.

In this sample, this clone turned up once. The chain combines TRBV6-5 with TRBJ2-5, with TRBD2 identical over 10 bases. The germline V gene has CDR1 MNHEY and CDR2 SVGAGI. With 0 bases clipped from V and 1 base from J, the junction kept 2 bases outside the gene matches. The CDR3 consists of 16 residues. CDR3 sequence (DNA): TGTGCCAGCAGTTACTCGCCTAGCGGGGGCCAAGAGACCCAGTACTTC. Protein product: CASSYSPSGGQETQYF.

The rearrangement uses TRBV5-6 and TRBJ1-2; 10 positions match TRBD1. Trimming at V came to 4 bases and at J to 3 bases, leaving 15 bases not matched to a gene. The CDR3 spans 18 residues. Germline CDR1 is SGHDT and CDR2 is YYEEEE. This CDR3 is CASSLGTGTGDVDYGYTF. The CDR3, as DNA: TGTGCCAGCAGCCTAGGGACCGGGACAGGGGACGTGGACTATGGCTACACCTTC.

This clone was recorded a few times. The V and J genes are TRBV6-1 and TRBJ1-4, with D perhaps matching TRBD1 (5 bases). Per the germline V gene, CDR1 is MNHNS and CDR2 is SASEGT. The CDR3 has 14 residues. The V end was cut by 6 bases, the J end by 0 bases, with 8 bases between. The CDR3 here is CASRLQATNEKLFF. DNA for the CDR3: TGTGCCAGCAGATTACAGGCAACTAATGAAAAACTGTTTTTT.

The genes are TRBV5-1 and TRBJ2-5, with TRBD1 identical over 11 bases. The end of the DNA fits TRBJ2-7 better, so the J call may be wrong. Germline loops: CDR1 SGHRS, CDR2 YFSETQ. CDR3 length equals 14 residues. CDR3 residues: CASSLRTGGGEQYF. Here the CDR3 DNA reads TGCGCCAGCAGCCTCCGGACAGGGGGCGGCGAGCAGTACTTC.

V is TRBV9 and J is TRBJ1-5; 9 nucleotides agree with TRBD1. Losses at the gene ends were 4 bases for V and 3 bases for J; bases not matched to a gene: 23. The CDR3 runs to 21 residues. Germline loops: CDR1 SGDLS, CDR2 YYNGEE. For the CDR3, the DNA is TGTGCCAGCAGCAACCGAGAGGGTATGGACAGGGGACACCCTCTCAATCAGCCCCAGCATTTT. Translation gives CASSNREGMDRGHPLNQPQHF.

The rearrangement links TRBV6-6 to TRBJ2-7, with 7 positions matching TRBD1. Looked up from germline, CDR1 is MNHNY and CDR2 is SVGAGI (reference sequence). The CDR3 loop spans 15 amino acids. Germline trimming cut 6 bases from V and 2 bases from J; bases unmatched to any gene: 10. The CDR3 reads CASREGQVPTYEQYF. Here the CDR3 DNA reads TGTGCCAGCAGAGAAGGACAGGTGCCCACCTACGAGCAGTACTTC.

The CDR3 DNA follows: TGTGCCACCAGTGGACAGGGCCACACCGGGGAGCTGTTTTTT. Translation: CATSGQGHTGELFF. The chain carries TRBV15 and TRBJ2-2, with 8 bases that match TRBD1. CDR3 length: 14 amino acids. From germline, CDR1 is LNHNV and CDR2 YYDKDF (reference sequence). V trimming: 6 bases; J trimming: 3 bases; junction bases outside the gene matches: 3.

A few counts support this clone. The chain has TRBV7-2 and TRBJ2-3, with 7 bases aligning to TRBD2. The CDR3 is 14 amino acids. V shed 5 bases, J shed 2 bases, and the junction held 4 bases outside the gene matches. Germline lookup yields CDR1 SGHTA and CDR2 FQGNSA. The CDR3 bases are TGTGCCAGCAGCCCTAGCGGAAACACAGATACGCAGTATTTT. This translates into CASSPSGNTDTQYF.

This chain links TRBV6-5 with TRBJ2-7; D ambiguous. The V and J ends lost 0 bases and 0 bases respectively, with 12 bases between them. CDR1 and CDR2 from the germline V gene are MNHEY and SVGAGI. The CDR3 spans 16 residues. The CDR3 loop is CASSYSKFGGSYEQYF. The CDR3 DNA reads as TGTGCCAGCAGTTACTCGAAATTCGGCGGCTCCTACGAGCAGTACTTC.

The CDR3 nucleotides read TGTGCCAGCAGCTTGGCCAGGGGGCTTAACTATGGCTACACCTTC. Protein product: CASSLARGLNYGYTF. This chain joins TRBV5-4 and TRBJ1-2, with 8 bases that match TRBD1. This CDR3 has 15 residues. Losses at the gene ends were 0 bases for V and 1 base for J; bases not matched to a gene: 2. Germline loops: CDR1 SGHNT, CDR2 YYREEE (reference sequence).

The chain links TRBV4-3 to TRBJ1-2, with 7 bases fitting TRBD1. Germline CDR1 LGHNA, CDR2 YSLEER. J was trimmed by 8 bases and V by 3 bases; bases with no gene match: 12. The CDR3 runs 15 residues. CDR3 sequence: CASSQGDSLRRGYTF. CDR3 nucleotides: TGCGCCAGCAGCCAGGGGGACAGCCTTCGGAGGGGCTACACCTTC.

Only a few counts were recorded for this clone. The chain couples TRBV4-1 to TRBJ1-5; 9 positions agree with TRBD1. The CDR3 consists of 15 residues. Trimming cost V 3 bases and J 2 bases; bases outside gene matches: 2. Germline-derived CDR1 and CDR2 are MGHRA and YSYEKL. The CDR3 coding sequence is TGCGCCAGCAGCCACAGGGACAGGGGCAATCAGCCCCAGCATTTT. Encoded protein: CASSHRDRGNQPQHF.

The chain couples TRBV5-6 to TRBJ1-2, with TRBD1 identical over 9 bases. Germline values: CDR1 SGHDT, CDR2 YYEEEE. Germline trimming cut 4 bases from V and 4 bases from J; bases unmatched to any gene: 2. There are 13 residues in the CDR3. CDR3 in DNA: TGTGCCAGCAGCAGGGACAGGGTCTATGGCTACACCTTC. Its protein product is CASSRDRVYGYTF. The complete variable domain, with remaining parts taken from reference TRBV5-6 and TRBJ1-2, reads DAGVTQSPTHLIKTRGQQVTLRCSPKSGHDTVSWYQQALGQGPQFIFQYYEEEERQRGNFPDRFSGHQFPNYSSELNVNALLLGDSALYLCASSRDRVYGYTFGSGTRLTVV.

In this sample, this clone turned up a few times. Other DNA sequences in this specimen translate into the identical CDR3. The V call is TRBV10-3, the J call TRBJ2-3, with 10 bases aligning to TRBD2. The germline CDR1 and CDR2 sequences are ENHRY and SYGVKD. CDR3 length equals 16 residues. V shed 2 bases and J 3 bases; nucleotides not matched to a gene: 5. CDR3 DNA sequence: TGTGCCATCAGTGAGGCTAGCGGGAGAGGAACAGATACGCAGTATTTT. Protein product: CAISEASGRGTDTQYF.

This chain joins TRBV4-3 and TRBJ2-5; D call uncertain. Germline CDR1 is LGHNA and CDR2 is YSLEER. Between the trimmed V and J ends, which lost 0 bases and 2 bases, there was a span of 4 bases. The length of the CDR3 is 13 residues. The CDR3 loop reads CASSQDRQETQYF. CDR3 sequence (DNA): TGCGCCAGCAGCCAAGACAGACAAGAGACCCAGTACTTC.

The chain couples TRBV2 to TRBJ2-7; 8 bases align to TRBD2. The CDR3 is 14 residues long. Germline CDR1 reads SNHLY; CDR2 reads FYNNEI. V gave up 4 bases and J gave up 4 bases; unmatched junction bases: 6. CDR3 protein: CASSVTGGPYEQYF. Written as DNA, the CDR3 is TGTGCCAGCAGTGTAACGGGGGGGCCTTACGAGCAGTACTTC.

The chain joins TRBV5-4 to TRBJ2-1; D might be TRBD1 (6 bases). CDR3 length: 17 amino acids. Germline CDR1 SGHNT, CDR2 YYREEE (reference sequence). V lost 0 bases and J 4 bases, leaving 17 bases between the germline ends. CDR3 bases: TGTGCCAGCAGCTTGGGGGGGCGGACAGATGATTACAATGAGCAGTTCTTC. Its protein product is CASSLGGRTDDYNEQFF. The complete variable domain, with remaining parts taken from reference TRBV5-4 and TRBJ2-1, reads ETGVTQSPTHLIKTRGQQVTLRCSSQSGHNTVSWYQQALGQGPQFIFQYYREEENGRGNFPPRFSGLQFPNYSSELNVNALELDDSALYLCASSLGGRTDDYNEQFFGPGTRLTVL.

CDR3 in DNA: TGTGCCAGCAGCTTAGCGCTCACAAGCTACGAGCAGTACTTC. Its protein product is CASSLALTSYEQYF. This chain links TRBV7-2 with TRBJ2-7; D gene uncertain. This CDR3 is 14 amino acids long. V dropped 0 bases and J dropped 3 bases, with 9 bases sitting between them. CDR1 SGHTA and CDR2 FQGNSA come from the germline V gene.

The chain joins TRBV10-3 to TRBJ2-3; TRBD2 matches 8 bases. CDR1 ENHRY and CDR2 SYGVKD come from the germline V gene. J gave up 0 bases and V 10 bases, and 6 bases lay outside the gene matches. The CDR3 extends over 14 amino acids. The CDR3 DNA is TGTGCCACCCAGACTAGCGAGAGCACAGATACGCAGTATTTT. Residues: CATQTSESTDTQYF.

This sequence joins TRBV6-1 and TRBJ2-1, with no clear D. CDR3 length: 15 residues. V was cut by 5 bases and J by 0 bases, with 11 bases left in between. Germline V CDR1 and CDR2: MNHNS, SASEGT. The CDR3 loop is CASSTHVSSYNEQFF. CDR3 nucleotide sequence: TGTGCCAGCAGTACTCACGTGAGCTCCTACAATGAGCAGTTCTTC.

The chain carries TRBV5-1 and TRBJ2-7; tentatively, D is TRBD1 (6 bases). The ends were cut back, 1 base at V and 5 bases at J, with 19 bases in the middle. Per the germline V gene, CDR1 is SGHRS and CDR2 is YFSETQ. The length of the CDR3 is 16 residues. CDR3 residues: CASSLTSGHYSNEQYF. The CDR3 region has the DNA TGCGCCAGCAGCTTGACCTCGGGACACTACAGCAACGAGCAGTACTTC. Looking up the rest from reference TRBV5-1 and TRBJ2-7 gives the full variable domain: KAGVTQTPRYLIKTRGQQVTLSCSPISGHRSVSWYQQTPGQGLQFLFEYFSETQRNKGNFPGRFSGRQFSNSRSEMNVSTLELGDSALYLCASSLTSGHYSNEQYFGPGTRLTVT.

The V and J genes are TRBV5-6 and TRBJ2-7, with 15 bases matching TRBD2. This CDR3 has 16 amino acids. V gave up 5 bases and J gave up 2 bases; unmatched junction bases: 5. Germline CDR1 reads SGHDT; CDR2 reads YYEEEE. The CDR3 loop reads CASRYGLAGGAYEQYF. The CDR3, as DNA: TGTGCCAGCAGGTACGGACTAGCGGGGGGGGCCTACGAGCAGTACTTC.

As to this clone: The same CDR3 can be traced to other DNA sequences in this sample. This chain connects TRBV27 to TRBJ2-6, with no clear D. V lost 5 bases and J lost 0, with 5 bases in between. The CDR3 contains 14 residues. Germline V lookup: CDR1 MNHEY, CDR2 SMNVEV (reference sequence). CDR3 loop: CASSLSSGANVLTF. CDR3 coding DNA: TGTGCCAGCAGTCTTAGCTCTGGGGCCAACGTCCTGACTTTC.

V is TRBV13 and J is TRBJ1-2; D unresolved. The germline CDR1 and CDR2 sequences are PRHDT and FYEKMQ (reference sequence). Trimming stripped 1 base from V and 3 bases from J, with 9 bases between. The CDR3 contains 14 residues. CDR3 loop: CASSLEGGYYGYTF. The CDR3 DNA is TGTGCCAGCAGCTTAGAAGGAGGGTACTATGGCTACACCTTC.